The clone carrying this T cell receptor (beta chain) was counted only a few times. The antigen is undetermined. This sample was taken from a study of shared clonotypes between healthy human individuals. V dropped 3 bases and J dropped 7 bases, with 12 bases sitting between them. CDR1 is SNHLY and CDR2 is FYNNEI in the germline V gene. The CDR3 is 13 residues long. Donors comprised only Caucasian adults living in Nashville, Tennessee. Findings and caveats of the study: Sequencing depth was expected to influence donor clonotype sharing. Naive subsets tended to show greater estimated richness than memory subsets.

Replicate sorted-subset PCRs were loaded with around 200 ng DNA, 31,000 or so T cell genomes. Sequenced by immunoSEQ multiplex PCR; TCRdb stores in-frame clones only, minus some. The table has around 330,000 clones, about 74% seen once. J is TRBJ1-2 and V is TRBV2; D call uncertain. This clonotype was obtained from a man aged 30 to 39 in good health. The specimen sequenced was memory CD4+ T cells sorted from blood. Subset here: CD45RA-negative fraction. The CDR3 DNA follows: TGTGCCAGCAGTGATTTCATTATTGGTGGCTACACCTTC. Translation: CASSDFIIGGYTF.